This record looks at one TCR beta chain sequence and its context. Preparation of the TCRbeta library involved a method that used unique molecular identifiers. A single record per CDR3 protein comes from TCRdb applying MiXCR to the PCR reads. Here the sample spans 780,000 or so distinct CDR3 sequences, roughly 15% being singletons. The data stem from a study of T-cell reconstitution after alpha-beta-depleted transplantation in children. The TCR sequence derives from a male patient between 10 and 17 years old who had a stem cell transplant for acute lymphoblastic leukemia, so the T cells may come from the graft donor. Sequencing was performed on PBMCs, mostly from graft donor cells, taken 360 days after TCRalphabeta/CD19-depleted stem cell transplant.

The CDR3 region is CASSEAHGRTALETQYF. The CDR3 nucleotides are TGTGCCAGCAGTGAAGCGCACGGACGAACCGCCTTAGAGACCCAGTACTTC. The chain couples TRBV2 to TRBJ2-5; D call uncertain. The CDR3 is 17 residues long. V was clipped by 0 bases and J by 4 bases, with 18 bases between them. Germline loops: CDR1 SNHLY, CDR2 FYNNEI.